This TCR beta chain appears in the sequencing data of a study of siplizumab effects on memory and regulatory T cells. TCRdb's table, derived via immunoSEQ multiplex PCR, lists solely in-frame clones and lacks some. The sample lists about 56,000 clones, around 98% occurring once. The germline CDR1 and CDR2 sequences are LNHNV and YYDKDF (reference sequence). CDR3 length: 13 amino acids. Trimming removed 1 base at V and 6 bases at J, with 10 bases between. Sequences were generated from unstimulated naive, memory, effector memory and TEMRA subsets in a few donor pairs. In its sample, this clone was seen once.

Material for sequencing was naive CD8+ T cells sorted from blood. The TCR originated in a human donor in good health. The gene calls are TRBV15 and TRBJ2-7, with D possibly matching TRBD2 (5 bases). The CDR3 DNA reads TGTGCCACCAGCAGAGGTGAGGGAGTCGAGCAGTACTTC. This encodes CATSRGEGVEQYF.